This record concerns one TCR beta chain sequence. V dropped 5 bases and J dropped 2; count of bases not matched to a gene: 6. The CDR3 has 15 residues. From germline, CDR1 is MNHEY and CDR2 SVGAGI. The sample belongs to a study of blood T cell repertoires in COVID-19. The repertoire was sequenced with immunoSEQ multiplex PCR; TCRdb's copy has only in-frame clones and lacks some. In the table there are roughly 250,000 clones, roughly 90% of which are singletons. The sequencing input was peripheral blood. The receptor was isolated from a woman aged 30 to 39 with acute or convalescent COVID-19. The genes are TRBV6-5 and TRBJ2-5; TRBD1 matches at 9 bases. The CDR3 spells CASSTDRGRQETQYF. DNA for the CDR3: TGTGCCAGCAGTACGGACAGGGGACGGCAAGAGACCCAGTACTTC.